This passage covers 7 T cell receptor beta chains from one sample sequenced in a study of T-cell reconstitution after alpha-beta-depleted transplantation in children. The authors prepared the TCRbeta library with unique molecular identifiers. In TCRdb, the PCR reads were re-called with MiXCR into one record per CDR3 protein. This sample carries about 870,000 distinct CDR3 sequences, approximately 15% of them seen once, and the ten largest clones take approximately 4.5%. The sequencing used PBMCs, mostly from graft donor cells, collected 360 days after TCRalphabeta/CD19-depleted stem cell transplant. The receptors originated from a male patient younger than 18 who had a stem cell transplant for acute lymphoblastic leukemia, so the T cells may come from the graft donor.

The V call is TRBV7-2, the J call TRBJ2-1, with D unresolved. CDR1 SGHTA and CDR2 FQGNSA come from the germline V gene. CDR3 size: 14 residues. The V gene lost 4 bases and the J gene lost 3 bases, with 10 bases spanning the gap. The CDR3 coding sequence is TGTGCCAGCAGCTGGGGTGGGGTCTACAATGAGCAGTTCTTC. This encodes CASSWGGVYNEQFF. The complete variable domain, with remaining parts taken from reference TRBV7-2 and TRBJ2-1, reads GAGVSQSPSNKVTEKGKDVELRCDPISGHTALYWYRQSLGQGLEFLIYFQGNSAPDKSGLPSDRFSAERTGGSVSTLTIQRTQQEDSAVYLCASSWGGVYNEQFFGPGTRLTVL.

This clonotype was detected ten times or more. The chain has TRBV12-3 or TRBV12-4 and TRBJ2-6; D gene uncertain. This CDR3 is built from 13 residues. V lost 6 bases, J lost 4 bases, and 7 bases lay in between. CDR3 DNA: TGTGCCAGCAGAAACGGCGGGGCCAACGTCCTGACTTTC. It codes for CASRNGGANVLTF.

This chain connects TRBV29-1 to TRBJ2-7; 9 bases fit TRBD1. V lost 6 bases to trimming and J lost 2 bases; unmatched junction nucleotides: 5. The V gene's germline CDR1 is SQVTM and CDR2 ANQGSEA. The CDR3 contains 13 residues. CDR3 coding DNA: TGCAGCGTGGGACGGGACAGGGCCTACGAGCAGTACTTC. It encodes CSVGRDRAYEQYF.

This clonotype was recorded a few times. The chain combines TRBV11-2 with TRBJ2-7, with 7 bases matching TRBD2. Germline loops: CDR1 SGHAT, CDR2 FQNNGV. This CDR3 has 16 amino acids. V shed 0 bases, J shed 4 bases, and the junction held 9 bases outside the gene matches. For the CDR3, the DNA is TGTGCCAGCAGCTTAGAGGGGGGGTGGGGAGCTTACGAGCAGTACTTC. Its translation is CASSLEGGWGAYEQYF.

The chain combines TRBV7-6 with TRBJ2-4; D possibly corresponds to TRBD2 (6 bases). Germline V gives CDR1 SGHVS, CDR2 FNYEAQ. The CDR3 has 18 amino acids. V shed 5 bases and J shed 1 base, with 21 bases lying between them. CDR3 amino acids: CASSLRERLKGAKNIQYF. CDR3 in DNA: TGTGCCAGCAGCCTCCGGGAGCGCTTAAAGGGGGCCAAAAACATTCAGTACTTC. The full variable domain, completed using reference TRBV7-6 and TRBJ2-4, is GAGVSQSPRYKVTKRGQDVALRCDPISGHVSLYWYRQALGQGPEFLTYFNYEAQQDKSGLPNDRFSAERPEGSISTLTIQRTEQRDSAMYRCASSLRERLKGAKNIQYFGAGTRLSVL.

This clonotype was recorded at least ten times. The J gene is TRBJ1-1, the V gene TRBV5-1, with D perhaps TRBD1 (5 bases). Germline lookup yields CDR1 SGHRS and CDR2 YFSETQ. CDR3 length: 17 amino acids. V shed 0 bases and J shed 0 bases, with 15 bases lying between them. CDR3 sequence reads: CASSLAGRAHMNTEAFF. CDR3 bases: TGCGCCAGCAGCTTGGCAGGCAGGGCCCATATGAACACTGAAGCTTTCTTT.

This clonotype was counted at least ten times. V usage is TRBV12-3 or TRBV12-4 and J usage is TRBJ2-6; D remains unclear. There are 14 residues in the CDR3. Between the trimmed V and J ends, which lost 3 bases and 2 bases, there was a span of 5 bases. CDR3: CASSFWAGANVLTF. The CDR3 DNA is TGTGCCAGCAGTTTTTGGGCTGGGGCCAACGTCCTGACTTTC.